The sequence of this TCR beta chain was determined in a study of graft-versus-host responses after intestinal transplantation. Study-wide results and limits: Ileal or blood samples showed some GvH clones first, and such clones were also found in recipient marrow.

J gave up 5 bases and V 3 bases, and 6 bases lay outside the gene matches. Germline CDR1 SEHNR, CDR2 FQNEAQ (reference sequence). The CDR3 has 14 amino acids. Assay used: immunoSEQ multiplex PCR; TCRdb lists only in-frame clones, some missing. The repertoire consists of tens of thousands of clones, with around 90% occurring once and the leading ten covering 0.4% to 0.5%. This clone occurred once. Its antigen is undetermined. The specimen comprised unstimulated CD8+ T cells sorted from spleen or lymph node cells, sampled before intestinal transplant. This chain connects TRBV7-9 to TRBJ2-7, with TRBD1 identical over 8 bases. The clonotype was recovered from a human donor who received an intestinal transplant. CDR3 in amino acids: CASSLDRVLNEQYF. CDR3 bases: TGTGCCAGCAGCTTGGACAGGGTGTTGAACGAGCAGTACTTC.